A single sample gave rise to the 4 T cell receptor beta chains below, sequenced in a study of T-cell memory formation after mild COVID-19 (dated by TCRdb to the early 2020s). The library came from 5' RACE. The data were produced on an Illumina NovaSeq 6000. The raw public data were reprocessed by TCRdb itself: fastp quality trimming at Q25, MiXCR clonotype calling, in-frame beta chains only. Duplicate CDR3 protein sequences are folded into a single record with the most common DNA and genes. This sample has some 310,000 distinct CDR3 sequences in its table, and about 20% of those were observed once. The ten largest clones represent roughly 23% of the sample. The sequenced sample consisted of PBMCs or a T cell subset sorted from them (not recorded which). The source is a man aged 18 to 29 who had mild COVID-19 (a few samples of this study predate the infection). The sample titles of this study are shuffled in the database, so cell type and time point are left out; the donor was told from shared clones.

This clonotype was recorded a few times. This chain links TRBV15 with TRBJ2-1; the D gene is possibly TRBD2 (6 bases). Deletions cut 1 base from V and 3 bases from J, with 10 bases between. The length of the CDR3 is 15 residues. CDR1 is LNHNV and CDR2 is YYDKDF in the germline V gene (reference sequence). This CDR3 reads CATSRGREVYNEQFF. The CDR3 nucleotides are TGTGCCACCAGCAGAGGGAGGGAAGTCTACAATGAGCAGTTCTTC.

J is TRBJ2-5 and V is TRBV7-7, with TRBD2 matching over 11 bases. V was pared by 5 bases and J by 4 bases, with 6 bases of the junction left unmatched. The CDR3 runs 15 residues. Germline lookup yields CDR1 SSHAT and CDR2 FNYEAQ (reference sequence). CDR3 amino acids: CASSGSGGAGETQYF. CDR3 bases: TGTGCCAGCAGCGGTAGCGGGGGGGCCGGAGAGACCCAGTACTTC.

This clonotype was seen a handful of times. This CDR3 reads CASSHAQGVDEQYF. CDR3 DNA: TGCGCCAGCAGCCACGCACAGGGAGTTGATGAGCAGTACTTC. The V and J genes are TRBV4-3 and TRBJ2-7; D might be TRBD1 (6 bases). V was shortened by 3 bases and J by 7 bases, with 16 bases between the two germline ends. In germline, CDR1 is LGHNA, CDR2 YSLEER. CDR3 length: 14 amino acids.

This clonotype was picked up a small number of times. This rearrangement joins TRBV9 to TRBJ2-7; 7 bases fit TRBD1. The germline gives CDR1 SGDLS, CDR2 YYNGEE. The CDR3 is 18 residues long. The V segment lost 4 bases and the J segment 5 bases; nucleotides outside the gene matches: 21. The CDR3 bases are TGTGCCAGCAGCCCTCCCCTTCGAAGGGACGGCCAGGGGGACGAGCAGTACGTC. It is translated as CASSPPLRRDGQGDEQYV.